The 20 T cell receptor beta chains below come from one sample, sequenced in a study of control samples from healthy donors and cancer patients. The repertoire was sequenced with immunoSEQ multiplex PCR; TCRdb's copy has only in-frame clones and lacks some. The profile shows more than 95,000 clones, roughly 87% of them singletons. The source material was blood. All receptors come from a man aged 35 to 55 in good health.

The chain joins TRBV7-9 to TRBJ1-2; no definite D call. This CDR3 region has 11 residues. Germline V lookup: CDR1 SEHNR, CDR2 FQNEAQ (reference sequence). V lost 1 base, J lost 7 bases, and 4 bases lay in between. For the CDR3, the DNA is TGTGCCAGCAGCTTAGTGAGTGGCTACACCTTC. This encodes CASSLVSGYTF.

The chain carries TRBV7-9 and TRBJ2-3; D is possibly TRBD2 (5 bases). From germline, CDR1 is SEHNR and CDR2 FQNEAQ (reference sequence). V was cut by 8 bases and J by 6 bases, with 9 bases left in between. The CDR3 totals 11 residues. The CDR3 nucleotides are TGTGCCAGCGGACTCACGGATACGCAGTATTTT. Translated, it gives CASGLTDTQYF.

The J gene is TRBJ1-6, the V gene TRBV19; D is unclear. Trimming took off 5 bases at V and 7 bases at J, with 18 bases between the two ends. There are 16 residues in the CDR3. Germline loops: CDR1 LNHDA, CDR2 SQIVND (reference sequence). CDR3 DNA sequence: TGTGCCAGTAGTGCTTTGGCCCGGGGAAGCAATTCACCCCTCCACTTT. Translating it yields CASSALARGSNSPLHF.

The rearrangement uses TRBV7-2 and TRBJ1-2, with D possibly being TRBD1 (5 bases). Looked up from germline, CDR1 is SGHTA and CDR2 is FQGNSA. V lost 6 bases, J lost 3 bases, and 11 bases lay in between. The CDR3 is 13 amino acids. The CDR3 sequence is CASSRQLDYGYTF. DNA of the CDR3: TGTGCCAGCAGTCGACAGTTGGACTATGGCTACACCTTC.

This clone came up once. The chain is built from TRBV7-2 and TRBJ1-6; possibly TRBD1 for D (5 bases). Per germline, CDR1 SGHTA and CDR2 FQGNSA. The length of the CDR3 is 17 residues. V was pared by 5 bases and J by 3 bases, with 17 bases between. DNA of the CDR3: TGTGCCAGCAGCCCCCCCCTGACAGTTTACTATAATTCACCCCTCCACTTT. Its protein is CASSPPLTVYYNSPLHF.

This clone turned up a few times. The V and J genes are TRBV9 and TRBJ1-2; weak D call: TRBD1 (6 bases). V was clipped by 4 bases and J by 4 bases, with 14 bases between them. CDR1 SGDLS and CDR2 YYNGEE come from the germline V gene. CDR3 size: 14 residues. The CDR3 sequence is CASSPTGGLYGYTF. CDR3 coding DNA: TGTGCCAGCAGCCCCACGGGGGGGCTCTATGGCTACACCTTC.

V is TRBV7-9 and J is TRBJ1-1; no reliable D call. The V gene's germline CDR1 is SEHNR and CDR2 FQNEAQ (reference sequence). V lost 5 bases, J lost 4 bases, and 17 bases lay in between. This CDR3 is 15 amino acids long. CDR3 residues: CASSPLTGVSTEAFF. The DNA for the CDR3 is TGTGCCAGCAGCCCGCTCACGGGTGTCTCCACTGAAGCTTTCTTT.

The J gene is TRBJ1-5, the V gene TRBV6-5, with TRBD1 identical over 9 bases. The CDR3 sequence is 16 residues long. With V trimmed by 4 bases and J by 7 bases, 11 bases remained unmatched. The germline CDR1 and CDR2 sequences are MNHEY and SVGAGI. CDR3 loop: CASSWGPDRGGQPQHF. Written as DNA, the CDR3 is TGTGCCAGCAGTTGGGGGCCGGACAGGGGAGGCCAGCCCCAGCATTTT.

The chain carries TRBV7-2 and TRBJ1-3; 7 bases fit TRBD1. The germline gives CDR1 SGHTA, CDR2 FQGNSA. The V segment lost 2 bases and the J segment 10 bases; nucleotides outside the gene matches: 11. The CDR3 totals 15 residues. CDR3 nucleotides: TGTGCCAGCAGCTTATACGCGGACAGGTCGGGAACCATATATTTT. Amino acid sequence: CASSLYADRSGTIYF.

The chain is built from TRBV7-2 and TRBJ2-1, with 8 positions matching TRBD1. The CDR3 has 17 amino acids. Germline V gives CDR1 SGHTA, CDR2 FQGNSA. V lost 5 bases and J lost 0; bases outside the gene matches: 9. CDR3 in amino acids: CASSHQGALSSYNEQFF. In nucleotides, the CDR3 is TGTGCCAGCAGCCACCAGGGGGCCTTAAGCTCCTACAATGAGCAGTTCTTC. The variable domain in full, completed from reference TRBV7-2 and TRBJ2-1, reads GAGVSQSPSNKVTEKGKDVELRCDPISGHTALYWYRQSLGQGLEFLIYFQGNSAPDKSGLPSDRFSAERTGGSVSTLTIQRTQQEDSAVYLCASSHQGALSSYNEQFFGPGTRLTVL.

The chain combines TRBV7-4 with TRBJ1-4; D may be TRBD1 (6 bases). The CDR3 is made up of 14 amino acids. The germline gives CDR1 SGHVT, CDR2 SQSDAQ. The V end lost 5 bases, the J end lost 7 bases, and 14 bases lay between the germline ends. CDR3 region: CASSRGGEFEKLFF. Here the CDR3 DNA reads TGTGCCAGCAGCCGAGGGGGGGAGTTTGAAAAACTGTTTTTT.

The chain recombines TRBV30 with TRBJ2-3; D call uncertain. The CDR3 spans 12 residues. Trimming removed 0 bases at V and 5 bases at J, with 6 bases between. In germline, CDR1 is GTSNPN, CDR2 SVGIG (reference sequence). The CDR3 sequence: CAWSVGGDTQYF. In nucleotides, the CDR3 is TGTGCCTGGAGTGTAGGTGGAGATACGCAGTATTTT.

The rearrangement uses TRBV24-1 and TRBJ2-5; D call uncertain. V lost 4 bases to trimming and J lost 9 bases, with 14 bases between them. Germline CDR1 is KGHDR and CDR2 is SFDVKD. The CDR3 contains 13 residues. This chain's CDR3 is CATSERGIKAQYF. CDR3 DNA sequence: TGTGCCACCAGTGAGCGAGGAATCAAGGCCCAGTACTTC.

The chain employs TRBV19 and TRBJ1-5; 11 positions agree with TRBD1. With 4 bases clipped from V and 4 bases from J, the junction kept 6 bases outside the gene matches. The CDR3 has 16 residues. CDR1 and CDR2 from the germline V gene are LNHDA and SQIVND (reference sequence). Here the CDR3 DNA reads TGTGCCAGTAGTACCCTGGACAGGGGGCGAAATCAGCCCCAGCATTTT. Its protein product is CASSTLDRGRNQPQHF.

This chain links TRBV12-3 or TRBV12-4 with TRBJ2-7; D is ambiguous. The CDR3 is 13 amino acids. The germline V and J ends were trimmed by 3 bases and 2 bases, with 8 bases remaining between them. CDR3 nucleotide sequence: TGTGCCAGCAGTTTGGGTATCACCTACGAGCAGTACTTC. It codes for CASSLGITYEQYF.

This sequence joins TRBV24-1 and TRBJ2-3, with a possible D match to TRBD1 (5 bases). The germline V gene has CDR1 KGHDR and CDR2 SFDVKD. The CDR3 has 15 residues. The germline V and J ends were trimmed by 3 bases and 2 bases, with 11 bases remaining between them. CDR3 in amino acids: CATSDPRTTTDTQYF. CDR3 DNA sequence: TGTGCCACCAGTGATCCCCGGACAACCACAGATACGCAGTATTTT.

V and J are TRBV7-9 and TRBJ1-1; D might be TRBD1 (5 bases). V gave up 2 bases and J gave up 5 bases, with 15 bases separating them. The CDR3 loop spans 15 amino acids. Germline CDR1 SEHNR, CDR2 FQNEAQ (reference sequence). In nucleotides, the CDR3 is TGTGCCAGCAGCTTACGTACTGGGGGAGAGACTGAAGCTTTCTTT. Amino acids: CASSLRTGGETEAFF.

The genes are TRBV7-2 and TRBJ2-3; D is uncertain. Germline lookup yields CDR1 SGHTA and CDR2 FQGNSA. This CDR3 region has 12 residues. V was pared by 5 bases and J by 7 bases, with 10 bases between. The CDR3 coding sequence is TGTGCCAGCAGCCCTGACCTTTATACGCAGTATTTT. Amino acid sequence: CASSPDLYTQYF.

The chain joins TRBV2 to TRBJ1-2, with D unclear. CDR1 is SNHLY and CDR2 is FYNNEI in the germline V gene. The V and J ends lost 2 bases and 3 bases respectively, with 1 base between them. The CDR3 is made up of 11 amino acids. The CDR3 nucleotides are TGTGCCAGCAGTGAATACTATGGCTACACCTTC. This sequence encodes CASSEYYGYTF. The full variable domain, rest sourced from reference TRBV2 and TRBJ1-2, is EPEVTQTPSHQVTQMGQEVILRCVPISNHLYFYWYRQILGQKVEFLVSFYNNEISEKSEIFDDQFSVERPDGSNFTLKIRSTKLEDSAMYFCASSEYYGYTFGSGTRLTVV.

The V call is TRBV4-1, the J call TRBJ2-2, with 7 bases aligning to TRBD2. Trimming cost V 5 bases and J 5 bases; bases outside gene matches: 14. CDR1 and CDR2 (germline): MGHRA, YSYEKL. The CDR3 loop spans 17 amino acids. The CDR3 loop is CASSYRGGRGRTGELFF. The CDR3 nucleotides read TGCGCCAGCAGCTACCGAGGTGGGCGGGGGAGGACCGGGGAGCTGTTTTTT.